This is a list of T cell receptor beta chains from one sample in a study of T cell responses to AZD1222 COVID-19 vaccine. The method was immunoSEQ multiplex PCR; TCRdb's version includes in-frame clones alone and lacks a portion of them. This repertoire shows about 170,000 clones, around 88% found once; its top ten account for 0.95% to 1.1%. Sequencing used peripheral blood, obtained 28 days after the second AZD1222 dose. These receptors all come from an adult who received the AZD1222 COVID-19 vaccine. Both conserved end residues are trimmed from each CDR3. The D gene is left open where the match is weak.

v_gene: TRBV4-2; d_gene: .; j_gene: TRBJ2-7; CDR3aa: ASSQGGDYEEQY
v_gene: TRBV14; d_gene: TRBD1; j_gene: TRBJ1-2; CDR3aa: ASSPTRGPGYGYT
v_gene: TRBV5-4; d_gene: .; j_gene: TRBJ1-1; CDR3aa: ASSLGGGNTEAF
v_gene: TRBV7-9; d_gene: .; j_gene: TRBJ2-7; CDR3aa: ASSLGGDEQY
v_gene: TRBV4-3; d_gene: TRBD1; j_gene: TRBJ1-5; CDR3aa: ASSSDRGDQPQH
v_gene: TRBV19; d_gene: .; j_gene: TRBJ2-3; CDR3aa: ASSILPQDTQY
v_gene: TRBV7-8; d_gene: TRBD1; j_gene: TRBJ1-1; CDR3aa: ASSSRTGLYTEAF
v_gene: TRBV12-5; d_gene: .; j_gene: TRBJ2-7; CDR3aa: ASGLALYEQY
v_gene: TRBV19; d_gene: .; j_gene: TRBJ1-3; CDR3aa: ASNYRRGSGNTIY
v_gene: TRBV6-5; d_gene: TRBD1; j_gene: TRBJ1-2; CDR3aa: ATTISTGDTHGYT
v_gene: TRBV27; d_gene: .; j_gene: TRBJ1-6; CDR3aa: ASSLQGEWSPLH
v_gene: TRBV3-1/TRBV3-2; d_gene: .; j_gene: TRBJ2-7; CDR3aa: ASSQNRDMSSYEQY
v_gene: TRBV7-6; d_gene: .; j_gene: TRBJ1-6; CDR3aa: ASSLVGGPGNSPLH
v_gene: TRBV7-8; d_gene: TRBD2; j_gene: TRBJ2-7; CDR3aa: ASTSSGGTYEQY
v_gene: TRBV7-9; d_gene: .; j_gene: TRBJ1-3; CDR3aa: ASSNQGRASGNTIY
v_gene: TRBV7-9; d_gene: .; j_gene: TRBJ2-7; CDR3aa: ASSLADRPYEQY
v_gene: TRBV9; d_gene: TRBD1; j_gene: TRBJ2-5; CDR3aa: ASSVFSGTVGGETQY
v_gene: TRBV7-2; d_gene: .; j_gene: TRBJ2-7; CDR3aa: ASSLGAIGEQY
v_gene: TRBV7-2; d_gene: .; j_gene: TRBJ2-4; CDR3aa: ASSTTAMGQY
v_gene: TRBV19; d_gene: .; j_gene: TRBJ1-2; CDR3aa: ASSTFQGMYGYT
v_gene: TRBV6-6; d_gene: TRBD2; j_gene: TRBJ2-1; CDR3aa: ASRGSSGQYNEQF
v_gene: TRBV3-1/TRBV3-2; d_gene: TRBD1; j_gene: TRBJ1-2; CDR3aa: ASSQQGTGVTNGYT
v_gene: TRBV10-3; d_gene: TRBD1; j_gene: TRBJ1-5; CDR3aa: AISEKGARNQPQH
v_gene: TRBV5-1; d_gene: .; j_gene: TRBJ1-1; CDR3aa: ASSPGEGRGTEAF
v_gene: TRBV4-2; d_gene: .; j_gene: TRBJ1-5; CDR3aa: ASSQVSRDQPQH
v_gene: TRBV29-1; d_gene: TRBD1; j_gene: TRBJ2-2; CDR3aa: SVGERDRVSGELF
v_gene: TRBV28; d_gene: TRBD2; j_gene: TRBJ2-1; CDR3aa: ASSSLAGGGNEQF
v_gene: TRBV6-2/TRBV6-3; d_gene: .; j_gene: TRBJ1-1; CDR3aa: ASSYLFGPSIYTEAF